This T cell receptor (beta chain) was recovered during a study of shared clonotypes between healthy human individuals. As for the study in general: The donor pool was made up of two women and three men aged 18 to 49.

The assay was immunoSEQ multiplex PCR, and TCRdb's table has in-frame clones only and misses some. The sample records 980,000 or so clones, over 75% being singletons. This clone appeared once. The target antigen is unknown. V lost 0 bases and J 3 bases, leaving 9 bases between the germline ends. CDR3 length: 14 residues. Germline V lookup: CDR1 SGHRS, CDR2 YFSETQ. Broader study findings: Memory subsets generally showed lower estimated richness than naive subsets. Clonotypes shared by all four sorted-subset donors had higher generation probabilities than non-shared clonotypes.

The sample comprised memory CD4+ T cells sorted from blood. As for subset: CD45RA-negative fraction. The rearrangement uses TRBV5-1 and TRBJ2-5, with TRBD1 as a possible D gene (5 bases). The receptor comes from a man younger than 30 in good health. CDR3 sequence reads: CASSLEGNEETQYF. The CDR3 coding sequence is TGCGCCAGCAGCTTGGAGGGGAACGAAGAGACCCAGTACTTC.